Listed here are 9 T cell receptor beta chains from one sample, sequenced in a study of cytomegalovirus exposure and HLA in healthy donors. PCR involved 60 Vbeta and 13 Jbeta primers. Profiled with immunoSEQ multiplex PCR; TCRdb holds only in-frame clones, not every one. The repertoire has 95,000 to 150,000 clones, 55% to 65% of them found once; the top ten carry more than 8.5%. The sequenced sample was PBMCs. Receptor source: a man aged 40-49 years in good health and CMV-seropositive.

This clone was observed a few times. V is TRBV9 and J is TRBJ2-1, with TRBD2 identical over 12 bases. J gave up 4 bases and V 3 bases, and 2 bases lay outside the gene matches. The germline V gene encodes CDR1 SGDLS and CDR2 YYNGEE. This CDR3 has 15 residues. This CDR3 is CASSGTSGEYNEQFF. The CDR3 DNA is TGTGCCAGCAGCGGGACTAGCGGGGAGTACAATGAGCAGTTCTTC.

This rearrangement joins TRBV5-1 to TRBJ1-2; TRBD1 might be the D (5 bases). V was cut by 0 bases and J by 0 bases, with 9 bases left in between. The CDR3 loop spans 15 amino acids. The germline gives CDR1 SGHRS, CDR2 YFSETQ. The CDR3 coding sequence is TGCGCCAGCAGCTTGGCCCCGACAGCTAACTATGGCTACACCTTC. Translation gives CASSLAPTANYGYTF. Looking up the rest from reference TRBV5-1 and TRBJ1-2 gives the full variable domain: KAGVTQTPRYLIKTRGQQVTLSCSPISGHRSVSWYQQTPGQGLQFLFEYFSETQRNKGNFPGRFSGRQFSNSRSEMNVSTLELGDSALYLCASSLAPTANYGYTFGSGTRLTVV.

This chain links TRBV7-9 with TRBJ2-3, with 12 nucleotides matching TRBD2. This CDR3 has 16 residues. V lost 10 bases, J lost 9 bases, and 17 bases stayed unmatched. Germline CDR1 is SEHNR and CDR2 is FQNEAQ (reference sequence). CDR3 coding DNA: TGTGCCAACACCCGGGGGGGACTAGCGGGCTCCCGGACGCAGTATTTT. This sequence encodes CANTRGGLAGSRTQYF.

This clone appeared a single time. This rearrangement joins TRBV5-1 to TRBJ1-2; 10 bases line up with TRBD1. Trimming took 3 bases from V and 4 from J; bases not matched to a gene: 9. The germline gives CDR1 SGHRS, CDR2 YFSETQ. The CDR3 is 16 amino acids. The DNA for the CDR3 is TGCGCCAGCAGCTACGGGGGGACAGGGGACGGCTATGGCTACACCTTC. The encoded protein is CASSYGGTGDGYGYTF.

The chain recombines TRBV19 with TRBJ1-6, with 7 bases identical to TRBD1. This CDR3 has 16 amino acids. Per the germline V gene, CDR1 is LNHDA and CDR2 is SQIVND (reference sequence). Trimming took 0 bases from V and 8 from J; bases not matched to a gene: 7. CDR3 residues: CASSIEGGQYYSPLHF. Written as DNA, the CDR3 is TGTGCCAGTAGTATAGAAGGGGGACAGTACTATTCACCCCTCCACTTT.

This chain joins TRBV19 and TRBJ1-5, with 8 nucleotides matching TRBD1. Trimming at V came to 3 bases and at J to 3 bases, leaving 7 bases not matched to a gene. The CDR3 has 16 amino acids. Germline V gene lookup returns CDR1 LNHDA and CDR2 SQIVND (reference sequence). The CDR3, as DNA: TGTGCCAGTAGTATCGACAGGGGAAGTAACAATCAGCCCCAGCATTTT. It specifies CASSIDRGSNNQPQHF.

The gene calls are TRBV9 and TRBJ1-6, with a weak D call TRBD1 (5 bases). With 0 bases removed from V and 2 bases from J, the gap between germline ends came to 12 bases. This CDR3 is 17 amino acids long. The germline V gene encodes CDR1 SGDLS and CDR2 YYNGEE. CDR3 nucleotide sequence: TGTGCCAGCAGCGTAGCTAAGGAACAGGCCTATAATTCACCCCTCCACTTT. This gives the protein CASSVAKEQAYNSPLHF. Combining the CDR3 with reference TRBV9 and TRBJ1-6 gives the whole variable domain DSGVTQTPKHLITATGQRVTLRCSPRSGDLSVYWYQQSLDQGLQFLIQYYNGEERAKGNILERFSAQQFPDLHSELNLSSLELGDSALYFCASSVAKEQAYNSPLHFGNGTRLTVT.

The chain combines TRBV19 with TRBJ2-3, with TRBD1 matching over 8 bases. V shed 5 bases and J 3 bases; nucleotides not matched to a gene: 13. Germline lookup yields CDR1 LNHDA and CDR2 SQIVND (reference sequence). The CDR3 is made up of 17 amino acids. For the CDR3, the DNA is TGTGCCAGTAGTCCCCAGGCTTTCGACAGGGGTACAGATACGCAGTATTTT. Amino acid sequence: CASSPQAFDRGTDTQYF.

The J gene is TRBJ1-2, the V gene TRBV5-1, with TRBD1 matching 8 bases. J was trimmed by 4 bases and V by 0 bases; bases with no gene match: 5. CDR1 and CDR2 (germline): SGHRS, YFSETQ. This CDR3 has 15 amino acids. The CDR3 loop reads CASSLGDRRIYGYTF. The CDR3 DNA is TGCGCCAGCAGCTTGGGGGACAGGAGAATCTATGGCTACACCTTC.